This TCR beta chain originates from a study of T cell responses to AZD1222 COVID-19 vaccine. Points from the study as a whole: Targeting of unmutated variant regions was reportedly seen in nearly half of spike-specific TCRs. Donors in the cohort were predominantly white British and more often female, and clonal diversity was possibly underestimated. Spike as a whole was targeted by vaccine-associated CD4 TCRs, dominant at 160-218 and 743-854. Seropositive at baseline were only a handful of AZD1222 recipients.

A note on this clone: Its antigen remains unidentified.

This CDR3 contains 13 residues. CDR1 is SEHNR, CDR2 FQNEAQ, per germline (reference sequence). V lost 1 base, J lost 6 bases, and 9 bases lay in between. TCRdb keeps only in-frame clones here, not all; method: immunoSEQ multiplex PCR. The repertoire has roughly 130,000 clones, 75% to 90% of them found once; the top ten carry about 1.5%. Sequencing used peripheral blood, obtained on day 0 of AZD1222 vaccination. This sequence was found in an adult in good health. This chain uses TRBV7-9 with TRBJ1-2, with D unresolved. The CDR3 nucleotides are TGTGCCAGCAGCTTAGGCTTAGGAGATGGCTACACCTTC. Protein: CASSLGLGDGYTF.